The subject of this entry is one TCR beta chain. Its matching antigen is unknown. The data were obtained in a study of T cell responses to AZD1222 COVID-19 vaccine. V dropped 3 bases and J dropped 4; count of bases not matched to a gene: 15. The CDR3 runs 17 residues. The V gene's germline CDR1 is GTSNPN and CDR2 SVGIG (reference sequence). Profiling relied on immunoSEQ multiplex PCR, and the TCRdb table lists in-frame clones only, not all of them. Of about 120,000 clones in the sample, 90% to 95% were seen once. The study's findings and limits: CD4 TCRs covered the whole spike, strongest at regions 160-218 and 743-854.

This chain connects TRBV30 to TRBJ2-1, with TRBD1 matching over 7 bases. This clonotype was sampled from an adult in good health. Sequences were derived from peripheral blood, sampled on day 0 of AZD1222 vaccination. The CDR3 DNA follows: TGTGCCTGGAGCCCCATCCCCCGGGACAGCACATACAATGAGCAGTTCTTC. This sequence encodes CAWSPIPRDSTYNEQFF.